This T cell receptor beta chain was found in a study of cytomegalovirus exposure and HLA in healthy donors. Study-wide points: Analysis was carried out at a later point, and it linked a missense DCLRE1C variant to TCR beta V- and J-gene trimming.

Healthy people donating bone marrow made up the donors. Worth noting for this clone: Its antigen is currently unknown.

PCR amplification relied on 60 Vbeta primers (plus 13 Jbeta primers). Some clones are missing from TCRdb's copy, which holds only in-frame ones; the method was immunoSEQ multiplex PCR. In the table there are 110,000 to 150,000 clones, about 76% of which are singletons. The receptor's source is a male donor in good health and CMV-seronegative. The sequencing input was PBMCs.

The CDR3 DNA reads TGTGCCGGAGCCCTTAGGTTACAAGAGACCCAGTACTTC. Translating it yields CAGALRLQETQYF. This chain uses TRBV7-8 with TRBJ2-5; D remains ambiguous. The CDR3 contains 13 residues. Looked up from germline, CDR1 is SGHVS and CDR2 is FQNEAQ. The germline V and J ends were trimmed by 11 bases and 2 bases, with 15 bases remaining between them.